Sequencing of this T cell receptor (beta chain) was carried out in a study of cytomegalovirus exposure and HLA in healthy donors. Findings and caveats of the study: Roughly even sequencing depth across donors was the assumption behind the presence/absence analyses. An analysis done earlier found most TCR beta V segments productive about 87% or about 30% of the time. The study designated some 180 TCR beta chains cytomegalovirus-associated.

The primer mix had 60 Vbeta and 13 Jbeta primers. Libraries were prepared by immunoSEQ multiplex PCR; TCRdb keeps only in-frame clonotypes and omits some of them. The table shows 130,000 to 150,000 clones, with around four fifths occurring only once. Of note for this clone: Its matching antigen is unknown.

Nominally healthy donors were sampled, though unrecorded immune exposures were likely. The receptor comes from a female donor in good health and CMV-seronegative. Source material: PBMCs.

This CDR3 reads CASSLGLAGVNEQFF. CDR3 sequence (DNA): TGTGCCAGCAGCTTGGGACTAGCGGGGGTCAATGAGCAGTTCTTC. The chain has TRBV7-9 and TRBJ2-1; 14 bases match TRBD2. Trimming at V came to 3 bases and at J to 6 bases, leaving 1 base not matched to a gene. Germline V CDR1 and CDR2: SEHNR, FQNEAQ (reference sequence). The CDR3 runs 15 residues.